These T cell receptor beta chains were read from a single sample in a study of T cell responses to AZD1222 COVID-19 vaccine. TCRdb keeps only in-frame clones here, not all; method: immunoSEQ multiplex PCR. Of fewer than 200,000 clones in the sample, approximately 90% were seen once. The input for sequencing was peripheral blood, taken on day 0 of AZD1222 vaccination. The receptors stem from an adult in good health. The CDR3 runs from the conserved cysteine through the conserved F or W. D genes are given only for firm matches. Not all rows give a size; the values are once, few, many and, for expanded clones, a class.

cdr3_length j_call d_call v_call clone_size cdr3_aa cdr3_nt
15 TRBJ2-3 - TRBV28 - CASSLMSGGTDTQYF TGTGCCAGCAGTTTGATGTCAGGGGGCACAGATACGCAGTATTTT
14 TRBJ1-2 - TRBV5-1 - CASSLAASEGGYTF TGCGCCAGCAGCTTGGCCGCCTCCGAGGGAGGCTACACCTTC
14 TRBJ1-6 - TRBV19 - CASSMGRGDTPLHF TGTGCCAGTAGTATGGGCAGGGGTGACACACCCCTCCACTTT
12 TRBJ1-2 - TRBV18 - CVSSPPQIVYTF TGTGTCAGCTCACCACCTCAAATCGTCTACACCTTC
16 TRBJ1-5 - TRBV6-2/TRBV6-3 once CASSYSSWTGNQPQHF TGTGCCAGCAGTTACTCATCTTGGACGGGCAATCAGCCCCAGCATTTT
15 TRBJ1-5 TRBD1 TRBV6-5 - CASSNSGQVGQPQHF TGTGCCAGCAGTAACTCCGGACAGGTTGGGCAGCCCCAGCATTTT
15 TRBJ1-6 TRBD1 TRBV5-6 few CASSFRTGINSPLHF TGTGCCAGCAGCTTCCGGACAGGCATTAATTCACCCCTCCACTTT
12 TRBJ2-7 - TRBV7-9 - CASSLKAYEQYF TGTGCCAGCAGCTTAAAGGCCTACGAGCAGTACTTC
13 TRBJ2-1 - TRBV11-2 - CASSLNRDNEQFF TGTGCCAGCAGCCTCAACCGGGACAATGAGCAGTTCTTC
12 TRBJ2-7 - TRBV6-5 once CATPRESYEQYF TGTGCCACACCCAGGGAATCCTACGAGCAGTACTTC
15 TRBJ2-7 - TRBV6-5 - CASSNPGTFPYEQYF TGTGCCAGCAGTAACCCAGGAACCTTCCCCTACGAGCAGTACTTC
12 TRBJ1-3 - TRBV11-2 many CASSLAGNTIYF TGTGCCAGCTCCCTCGCTGGAAACACCATATATTTT
13 TRBJ2-7 - TRBV30 - CAWRTAGRYEQYF TGTGCCTGGAGAACAGCGGGCAGGTACGAGCAGTACTTC
16 TRBJ2-3 - TRBV5-1 - CASSFSGDGGTDTQYF TGCGCCAGCAGTTTTAGCGGAGACGGGGGCACAGATACGCAGTATTTT
12 TRBJ1-3 - TRBV3-1/TRBV3-2 once CASRSSGNTIYF TGTGCCAGCCGAAGCTCTGGAAACACCATATATTTT
14 TRBJ1-4 - TRBV15 - CATSIRASREKLFF TGTGCCACCAGCATCCGGGCGAGCCGAGAAAAACTGTTTTTT
18 TRBJ1-5 TRBD1 TRBV18 - CASSPRSGGADGNQPQHF TGTGCCAGCTCACCACGGTCAGGGGGCGCCGATGGGAATCAGCCCCAGCATTTT
13 TRBJ1-1 - TRBV10-3 - CAISDDIGTEAFF TGTGCCATCAGTGATGATATAGGCACTGAAGCTTTCTTT
14 TRBJ2-7 TRBD1 TRBV29-1 - CSVDRQGASYEQYF TGCAGCGTTGATAGACAGGGGGCGTCCTACGAGCAGTACTTC
14 TRBJ2-1 - TRBV24-1 - CATSDFGGNNEQFF TGTGCCACCAGTGATTTCGGGGGAAACAATGAGCAGTTCTTC
14 TRBJ2-3 - TRBV21-1 - CASSKGTRGDTQYF TGTGCCAGCAGCAAGGGTACTAGGGGAGATACGCAGTATTTT
15 TRBJ2-5 TRBD1 TRBV3-1/TRBV3-2 - CAATPRTGVTETQYF TGTGCCGCCACGCCTCGGACAGGGGTAACAGAGACCCAGTACTTC
16 TRBJ2-1 TRBD2 TRBV5-1 - CASSLGLAGVDNEQFF TGCGCCAGCAGCTTGGGATTAGCGGGAGTCGACAATGAGCAGTTCTTC
16 TRBJ2-5 - TRBV18 - CASSPGWLADQETQYF TGTGCCAGCTCACCAGGTTGGTTAGCGGATCAAGAGACCCAGTACTTC
14 TRBJ2-7 - TRBV18 - CASSPGDTLREQYF TGTGCCAGCTCACCAGGGGACACCCTGAGGGAGCAGTACTTC
14 TRBJ1-2 - TRBV5-4 - CASSSGTAAYGYTF TGTGCCAGCAGCTCCGGGACGGCCGCCTATGGCTACACCTTC
12 TRBJ2-3 - TRBV12-3/TRBV12-4 - CASSLGDRTQYF TGTGCCAGCAGTTTGGGCGACCGTACGCAGTATTTT
18 TRBJ2-5 TRBD2 TRBV7-9 - CASSSSSTSGGARETQYF TGTGCCAGCAGCTCCTCCTCAACTAGCGGGGGGGCCCGTGAGACCCAGTACTTC
13 TRBJ1-3 - TRBV9 - CASSPDVGNTIYF TGTGCCAGCAGCCCGGACGTCGGAAACACCATATATTTT
15 TRBJ2-7 - TRBV19 - CASSIGSGPGDEQYF TGTGCCAGTAGTATCGGCTCGGGACCCGGAGACGAGCAGTACTTC
17 TRBJ2-1 - TRBV21-1 - CASSKNCGTGYWYEQFF TGTGCCAGCAGCAAAAATTGCGGGACAGGGTATTGGTATGAGCAGTTCTTC
13 TRBJ2-1 TRBD1 TRBV12-3/TRBV12-4 - CASSPDRTTKQFF TGTGCCAGCAGCCCGGACAGGACGACAAAGCAGTTCTTC
17 TRBJ1-6 - TRBV4-3 - CASSQDGTVTLNSPLHF TGCGCCAGCAGCCAAGATGGAACTGTCACTTTGAATTCACCCCTCCACTTT
14 TRBJ2-7 - TRBV6-2/TRBV6-3 - CASSYQGGATEQYF TGTGCCAGCAGTTATCAAGGGGGAGCAACCGAGCAGTACTTC
17 TRBJ2-1 TRBD1 TRBV7-9 - CASTFPRGQSPGNEQFF TGTGCCAGCACATTCCCGAGGGGACAGTCCCCTGGGAATGAGCAGTTCTTC